The 14 T cell receptor beta chains in this list originate from one sample, sequenced in a study of T cells in tuberculosis. Time point denoted: new active TB diagnosis, blood taken before or within 7 days of starting treatment. Clones were sequenced by immunoSEQ multiplex PCR, and TCRdb holds only the in-frame ones, with some missing. Of tens of thousands of clones detected, 70% to 85% appear once; the ten largest clones hold approximately 15%. This material consisted of PBMCs, taken at tuberculosis diagnosis. The receptors were gathered from an adult with tuberculosis.

This chain uses TRBV27 with TRBJ2-6, with no clear D. Germline values: CDR1 MNHEY, CDR2 SMNVEV (reference sequence). The CDR3 is 16 residues long. V lost 6 bases, J lost 2 bases, and 14 bases lay in between. The chain's CDR3 is CASSFQAGAGANVLTF. CDR3 bases: TGTGCCAGCAGCTTCCAGGCTGGTGCTGGGGCCAACGTCCTGACTTTC.

The CDR3 loop reads CASSLDPYQPQHF. In nucleotides, the CDR3 is TGTGCCAGCAGCTTAGATCCATATCAGCCCCAGCATTTT. The V gene is TRBV7-6, the J gene TRBJ1-5, with unresolved D. There are 13 residues in the CDR3. Trimming shortened V by 1 base and J by 5 bases, and 6 bases separated the two germline ends. CDR1 is SGHVS and CDR2 is FNYEAQ in the germline V gene.

The J gene is TRBJ1-2, the V gene TRBV20-1; D possibly corresponds to TRBD1 (5 bases). This CDR3 comprises 11 residues. Germline V lookup: CDR1 DFQATT, CDR2 SNEGSKA (reference sequence). The V gene lost 6 bases and the J gene lost 6 bases, with 11 bases spanning the gap. The CDR3 protein is CSAMGGDGYTF. CDR3 nucleotides: TGCAGTGCAATGGGAGGGGATGGCTACACCTTC.

The chain joins TRBV7-9 to TRBJ1-1; D uncertain. The germline CDR1 and CDR2 sequences are SEHNR and FQNEAQ (reference sequence). The CDR3 has 14 amino acids. V was trimmed by 6 bases and J by 0 bases, leaving 11 bases between them. The CDR3 region has the DNA TGTGCCAGCAGTGTCGGGGTTGTGAACACTGAAGCTTTCTTT. It is translated as CASSVGVVNTEAFF. Full variable domain (rest looked up from reference TRBV7-9 and TRBJ1-1): DTGVSQNPRHKITKRGQNVTFRCDPISEHNRLYWYRQTLGQGPEFLTYFQNEAQLEKSRLLSDRFSAERPKGSFSTLEIQRTEQGDSAMYLCASSVGVVNTEAFFGQGTRLTVV.

In this sample, this clone turned up once. The chain couples TRBV2 to TRBJ2-1; tentatively, D is TRBD2 (7 bases). V was cut by 3 bases and J by 5 bases, with 17 bases left in between. Germline V lookup: CDR1 SNHLY, CDR2 FYNNEI. CDR3 length equals 16 residues. This CDR3 is CASSDLGGRNNNEQFF. CDR3 DNA: TGTGCCAGCAGTGACCTCGGGGGGCGGAATAACAATGAGCAGTTCTTC.

The chain links TRBV7-9 to TRBJ2-5; 16 bases are a match to TRBD2. The CDR3 loop spans 17 amino acids. CDR1 and CDR2 (germline): SEHNR, FQNEAQ (reference sequence). V lost 5 bases and J lost 4; bases outside the gene matches: 7. The CDR3 spells CASSQGLAGGPGETQYF. The DNA for the CDR3 is TGTGCCAGCAGCCAGGGACTAGCGGGAGGGCCGGGAGAGACCCAGTACTTC.

This clone showed up just a few times. The gene calls are TRBV28 and TRBJ1-1; a possible D gene is TRBD1 (5 bases). The CDR3 loop spans 12 amino acids. Trimming cost V 7 bases and J 10 bases, with 16 bases left between them. Germline V gene sequence: CDR1 MDHEN, CDR2 SYDVKM. The DNA of the CDR3 is TGTGCCAGCAACCCGTCAGGGTTTGGAGCTTTCTTT. This codes for CASNPSGFGAFF. Supplemented by reference TRBV28 and TRBJ1-1, the full variable domain reads DVKVTQSSRYLVKRTGEKVFLECVQDMDHENMFWYRQDPGLGLRLIYFSYDVKMKEKGDIPEGYSVSREKKERFSLILESASTNQTSMYLCASNPSGFGAFFGQGTRLTVV.

This clone was seen only once. The chain uses TRBV7-2 and TRBJ1-5; 11 positions agree with TRBD1. Germline CDR1 SGHTA, CDR2 FQGNSA. V was pared by 4 bases and J by 6 bases, with 8 bases of the junction left unmatched. This CDR3 is 16 amino acids long. The CDR3 spells CASSSGGTGGPQPQHF. CDR3 DNA sequence: TGTGCCAGCAGCTCGGGGGGGACAGGGGGTCCTCAGCCCCAGCATTTT.

The V gene is TRBV7-9, the J gene TRBJ1-1; D not resolved. CDR1 is SEHNR and CDR2 is FQNEAQ in the germline V gene (reference sequence). The CDR3 extends over 13 amino acids. With 2 bases removed from V and 1 base from J, the gap between germline ends came to 5 bases. CDR3 loop: CASSLTGNTEAFF. The CDR3 coding sequence is TGTGCCAGCAGCTTAACTGGGAACACTGAAGCTTTCTTT. The variable domain in full, completed from reference TRBV7-9 and TRBJ1-1, reads DTGVSQNPRHKITKRGQNVTFRCDPISEHNRLYWYRQTLGQGPEFLTYFQNEAQLEKSRLLSDRFSAERPKGSFSTLEIQRTEQGDSAMYLCASSLTGNTEAFFGQGTRLTVV.

The J gene is TRBJ2-2, the V gene TRBV7-2, with a weak D call TRBD1 (7 bases). V dropped 2 bases and J dropped 4 bases, with 17 bases sitting between them. The CDR3 has 17 amino acids. Germline CDR1 and CDR2: SGHTA and FQGNSA. CDR3 sequence reads: CASSLKVSRGVTGELFF. In DNA, the CDR3 is TGTGCCAGCAGCTTAAAAGTGAGCAGGGGGGTCACCGGGGAGCTGTTTTTT.

This chain connects TRBV5-1 to TRBJ1-4, with 9 bases that match TRBD1. The CDR3 runs to 15 residues. Unmatched junction bases numbered 8, after V lost 7 bases and J lost 4 bases. Germline assignment: CDR1 SGHRS and CDR2 YFSETQ. The CDR3 sequence: CASGRTGAINEKLFF. CDR3 DNA sequence: TGCGCCAGCGGGCGGACAGGGGCGATTAATGAAAAACTGTTTTTT.

The genes are TRBV5-1 and TRBJ2-1; 10 positions agree with TRBD2. The V segment lost 1 base and the J segment 4 bases; nucleotides outside the gene matches: 5. The CDR3 is 16 amino acids. Germline V lookup: CDR1 SGHRS, CDR2 YFSETQ. This CDR3 reads CASSLSGRAIYNEQFF. DNA of the CDR3: TGCGCCAGCAGCTTGAGCGGGAGGGCGATATACAATGAGCAGTTCTTC.

In its sample, this clone was seen once. The chain couples TRBV28 to TRBJ2-1; maybe TRBD2 (5 bases). V was cut by 6 bases and J by 16 bases, with 25 bases left in between. Germline CDR1 is MDHEN and CDR2 is SYDVKM. The CDR3 consists of 14 residues. DNA for the CDR3: TGTGCCAGCAGGGAGGACCCTACCATGACGGGTGAATTCTTC. This codes for CASREDPTMTGEFF.

The chain has TRBV2 and TRBJ1-2; TRBD1 agrees at 8 bases. The germline gives CDR1 SNHLY, CDR2 FYNNEI. With 8 bases clipped from V and 2 bases from J, the junction kept 4 bases outside the gene matches. This CDR3 has 13 amino acids. CDR3 protein: CASGQGSNYGYTF. The CDR3 DNA follows: TGTGCCAGCGGACAGGGCTCCAACTATGGCTACACCTTC.